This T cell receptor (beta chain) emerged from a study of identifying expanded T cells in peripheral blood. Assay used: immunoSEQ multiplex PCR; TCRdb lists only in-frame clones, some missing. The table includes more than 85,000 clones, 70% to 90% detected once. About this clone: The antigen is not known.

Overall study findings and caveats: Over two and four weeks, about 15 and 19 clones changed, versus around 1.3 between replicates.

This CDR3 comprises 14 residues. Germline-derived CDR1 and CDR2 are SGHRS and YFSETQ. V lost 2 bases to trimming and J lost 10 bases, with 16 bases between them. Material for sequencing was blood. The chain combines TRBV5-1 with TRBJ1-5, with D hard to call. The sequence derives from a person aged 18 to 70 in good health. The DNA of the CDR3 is TGCGCCAGCAGCTTTAGTGGTGGCGGTCAACCCCAGCATTTT. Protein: CASSFSGGGQPQHF.